Listed below are T cell receptor beta chains from one sample, sequenced in a study of cytomegalovirus exposure and HLA in healthy donors. Generated by immunoSEQ multiplex PCR, the TCRdb table keeps only in-frame clones and is missing some. This sample yields approximately 100,000 clones, of which approximately 80% are seen a single time; roughly 3% belongs to the top ten. Sequencing was performed on PBMCs. The receptors come from a female donor in good health and CMV-seronegative. Each CDR3 is given with its conserved first and last residue. Each record gives: V gene, J gene, clone size, D gene, CDR3 protein, CDR3 DNA. D genes are given only for firm matches. Clone size is given for some rows only: seen once, a few or many times, or a class if the clone is expanded.

V: TRBV21-1; J: TRBJ1-6; size: -; D: -; CDR3: CASRVSGQGATDSPLHF; DNA: TGTGCCAGCAGGGTATCGGGACAGGGGGCTACTGATTCACCCCTCCACTTT
V: TRBV7-9; J: TRBJ1-5; size: -; D: -; CDR3: CASSLGAKPQHF; DNA: TGTGCCAGCAGCTTAGGCGCGAAGCCCCAGCATTTT
V: TRBV7-2; J: TRBJ1-2; size: -; D: -; CDR3: CASSLEKETPHGYTF; DNA: TGTGCCAGCAGCTTAGAGAAAGAGACTCCCCATGGCTACACCTTC
V: TRBV11-1; J: TRBJ2-3; size: -; D: TRBD1; CDR3: CASSSDRVTDTQYF; DNA: TGTGCCAGCAGCTCAGACAGGGTCACAGATACGCAGTATTTT
V: TRBV5-5; J: TRBJ1-5; size: -; D: -; CDR3: CASSFDAPGVSNQPQHF; DNA: TGTGCCAGCAGCTTCGACGCCCCCGGGGTGAGCAATCAGCCCCAGCATTTT
V: TRBV5-8; J: TRBJ1-1; size: few; D: -; CDR3: CASSAMTMLNTEAFF; DNA: TGTGCCAGCAGCGCTATGACAATGCTGAACACTGAAGCTTTCTTT
V: TRBV2; J: TRBJ1-4; size: -; D: -; CDR3: CAGRGAGEKLFF; DNA: TGTGCCGGACGGGGGGCGGGTGAAAAACTGTTTTTT
V: TRBV19; J: TRBJ2-7; size: -; D: -; CDR3: CASSPRQAHTYEQYF; DNA: TGTGCCAGTAGTCCCCGACAGGCTCACACATACGAGCAGTACTTC
V: TRBV5-1; J: TRBJ2-5; size: -; D: TRBD2; CDR3: CASSGGLAGVKETQYF; DNA: TGCGCCAGCAGCGGAGGACTAGCGGGGGTCAAGGAGACCCAGTACTTC
V: TRBV19; J: TRBJ2-7; size: -; D: TRBD1; CDR3: CASSTSDRGREQYF; DNA: TGTGCCAGTAGTACCTCGGACAGGGGACGCGAGCAGTACTTC
V: TRBV7-3; J: TRBJ2-7; size: -; D: -; CDR3: CASSLTGGAAYEQYF; DNA: TGTGCCAGCAGCTTAACGGGGGGTGCCGCCTACGAGCAGTACTTC
V: TRBV23-1; J: TRBJ1-3; size: -; D: -; CDR3: CASSHQDISGNTIYF; DNA: TGCGCCAGCAGTCACCAGGATATATCTGGAAACACCATATATTTT
V: TRBV18; J: TRBJ1-3; size: -; D: TRBD1; CDR3: CASSQGATGNTIYF; DNA: TGTGCCAGCTCACAGGGGGCGACTGGAAACACCATATATTTT
V: TRBV5-4; J: TRBJ1-2; size: -; D: -; CDR3: CASSFRENYGYTF; DNA: TGTGCCAGCAGCTTTCGGGAGAACTATGGCTACACCTTC
V: TRBV5-4; J: TRBJ2-3; size: -; D: -; CDR3: CASSPGQHTDTQYF; DNA: TGTGCCAGCAGCCCTGGACAGCACACAGATACGCAGTATTTT
V: TRBV9; J: TRBJ2-2; size: few; D: TRBD2; CDR3: CASSPHASGGTGELFF; DNA: TGTGCCAGCAGCCCCCACGCTAGCGGGGGGACCGGGGAGCTGTTTTTT
V: TRBV28; J: TRBJ1-5; size: -; D: -; CDR3: CASSSTLANQPQHF; DNA: TGTGCCAGCAGTTCGACTCTAGCAAATCAGCCCCAGCATTTT
V: TRBV7-8; J: TRBJ2-2; size: -; D: -; CDR3: CASSSPAATGELFF; DNA: TGTGCCAGCAGCTCCCCCGCGGCCACCGGGGAGCTGTTTTTT
V: TRBV19; J: TRBJ2-1; size: -; D: TRBD2; CDR3: CAVESRRGSYNEQFF; DNA: TGTGCCGTCGAGAGTCGGCGGGGGTCCTACAATGAGCAGTTCTTC
V: TRBV6-5; J: TRBJ2-5; size: -; D: TRBD1; CDR3: CASRPQGALETQYF; DNA: TGTGCCAGCCGGCCACAGGGGGCTCTCGAGACCCAGTACTTC
V: TRBV30; J: TRBJ1-1; size: -; D: TRBD1; CDR3: CAWSVRTGAEAFF; DNA: TGTGCCTGGAGTGTAAGGACAGGGGCTGAAGCTTTCTTT
V: TRBV7-2; J: TRBJ2-4; size: -; D: -; CDR3: CASSRTTGSIQYF; DNA: TGTGCCAGCAGCAGGACCACGGGGAGCATTCAGTACTTC
V: TRBV19; J: TRBJ1-1; size: -; D: -; CDR3: CASSNRVNTEAFF; DNA: TGTGCCAGTAGTAACCGAGTGAACACTGAAGCTTTCTTT
V: TRBV2; J: TRBJ2-3; size: -; D: -; CDR3: CASRTGSTQYF; DNA: TGTGCCAGCAGGACAGGCAGTACGCAGTATTTT
V: TRBV4-3; J: TRBJ1-3; size: many; D: TRBD1; CDR3: CASSQASRGTSGNTIYF; DNA: TGCGCCAGCAGCCAGGCAAGCAGGGGGACTTCTGGAAACACCATATATTTT
V: TRBV7-9; J: TRBJ2-1; size: -; D: -; CDR3: CASSPTRVVNEQFF; DNA: TGTGCCAGCAGCCCCACCAGGGTAGTTAATGAGCAGTTCTTC
V: TRBV15; J: TRBJ2-7; size: -; D: TRBD1; CDR3: CATSRDRSYEQYF; DNA: TGTGCCACCAGCAGGGACAGGTCCTACGAGCAGTACTTC
V: TRBV7-3; J: TRBJ2-1; size: few; D: TRBD2; CDR3: CASSLSASSGVYNEQFF; DNA: TGTGCCAGCAGCTTGTCGGCTTCTAGCGGGGTGTACAATGAGCAGTTCTTC
V: TRBV30; J: TRBJ2-1; size: -; D: TRBD1; CDR3: CAWGPGTGGDNEQFF; DNA: TGTGCCTGGGGCCCCGGGACAGGGGGGGACAATGAGCAGTTCTTC
V: TRBV4-3; J: TRBJ2-1; size: -; D: -; CDR3: CASSPRGRNEQFF; DNA: TGCGCCAGCAGCCCCCGAGGGCGCAATGAGCAGTTCTTC
V: TRBV9; J: TRBJ2-1; size: -; D: TRBD1; CDR3: CASSVVAWDRDNEQFF; DNA: TGTGCCAGCAGCGTAGTGGCGTGGGACAGGGATAATGAGCAGTTCTTC
V: TRBV30; J: TRBJ1-3; size: -; D: -; CDR3: CAWEQSSGNTIYF; DNA: TGTGCCTGGGAGCAATCCTCTGGAAACACCATATATTTT
V: TRBV7-9; J: TRBJ1-2; size: -; D: -; CDR3: CASSGRAVYGYTF; DNA: TGTGCCAGCAGCGGGCGGGCCGTCTATGGCTACACCTTC
V: TRBV4-1; J: TRBJ1-4; size: -; D: -; CDR3: CASSRGGEEKLFF; DNA: TGCGCCAGCAGCCGAGGAGGTGAGGAAAAACTGTTTTTT
V: TRBV4-3; J: TRBJ2-7; size: -; D: -; CDR3: CASSQGGGSYEQYF; DNA: TGCGCCAGCAGCCAAGGAGGGGGCTCCTACGAGCAGTACTTC
V: TRBV7-6; J: TRBJ2-7; size: -; D: -; CDR3: CASSLELGYEQYF; DNA: TGTGCCAGCAGCTTAGAGCTTGGCTACGAGCAGTACTTC
V: TRBV20-1; J: TRBJ2-1; size: -; D: -; CDR3: CSARSVNEQFF; DNA: TGCAGTGCTAGATCGGTTAATGAGCAGTTCTTC
V: TRBV6-5; J: TRBJ2-7; size: few; D: -; CDR3: CASSYSPDWAYEQYF; DNA: TGTGCCAGCAGTTACTCTCCGGACTGGGCCTACGAGCAGTACTTC
V: TRBV28; J: TRBJ2-7; size: -; D: -; CDR3: CASSFVSEVEQYF; DNA: TGTGCCAGCAGTTTCGTGTCAGAAGTCGAGCAGTACTTC
V: TRBV7-9; J: TRBJ1-1; size: -; D: -; CDR3: CASSSPMTANTEAFF; DNA: TGTGCCAGCAGCTCCCCCATGACAGCTAACACTGAAGCTTTCTTT
V: TRBV6-1; J: TRBJ1-1; size: -; D: -; CDR3: CATLIPGGTTEAFF; DNA: TGTGCCACCCTCATTCCGGGGGGCACCACTGAAGCTTTCTTT
V: TRBV30; J: TRBJ1-1; size: -; D: -; CDR3: CASNRDHEAFF; DNA: TGTGCCTCCAACAGAGACCATGAAGCTTTCTTT
V: TRBV18; J: TRBJ2-7; size: -; D: -; CDR3: CASSVSGQGVDEQYF; DNA: TGTGCCAGCTCAGTGTCTGGGCAGGGTGTCGACGAGCAGTACTTC
V: TRBV10-2; J: TRBJ2-3; size: -; D: TRBD2; CDR3: CASSAGSGGADTQYF; DNA: TGCGCCAGCAGTGCCGGGAGCGGGGGGGCAGATACGCAGTATTTT
V: TRBV27; J: TRBJ1-6; size: -; D: -; CDR3: CASRGFGQYNSPLHF; DNA: TGTGCCAGTAGGGGGTTTGGACAGTATAATTCACCCCTCCACTTT
V: TRBV19; J: TRBJ1-4; size: -; D: TRBD1; CDR3: CASSVTGTGAANEKLFF; DNA: TGTGCCAGTAGTGTGACCGGGACAGGCGCGGCTAATGAAAAACTGTTTTTT